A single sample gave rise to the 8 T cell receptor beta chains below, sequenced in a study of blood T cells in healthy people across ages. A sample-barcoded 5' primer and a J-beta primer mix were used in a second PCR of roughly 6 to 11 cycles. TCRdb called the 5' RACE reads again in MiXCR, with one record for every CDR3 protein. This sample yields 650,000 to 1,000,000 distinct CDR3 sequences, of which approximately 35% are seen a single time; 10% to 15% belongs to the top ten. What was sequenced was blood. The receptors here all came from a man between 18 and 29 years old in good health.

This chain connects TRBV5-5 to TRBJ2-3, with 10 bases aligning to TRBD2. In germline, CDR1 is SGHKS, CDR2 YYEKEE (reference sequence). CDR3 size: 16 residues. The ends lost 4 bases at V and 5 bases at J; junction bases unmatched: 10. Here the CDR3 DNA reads TGTGCCAGCAGCCTCAGCGGGGGGGTCCAATTAGATACGCAGTATTTT. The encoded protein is CASSLSGGVQLDTQYF.

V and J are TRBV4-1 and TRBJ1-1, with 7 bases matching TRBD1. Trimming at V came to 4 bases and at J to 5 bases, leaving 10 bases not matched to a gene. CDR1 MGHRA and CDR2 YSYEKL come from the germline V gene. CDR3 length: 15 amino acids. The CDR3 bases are TGCGCCAGCAGCCCCATAGACAGGGATGGAACTGAAGCTTTCTTT. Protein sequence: CASSPIDRDGTEAFF.

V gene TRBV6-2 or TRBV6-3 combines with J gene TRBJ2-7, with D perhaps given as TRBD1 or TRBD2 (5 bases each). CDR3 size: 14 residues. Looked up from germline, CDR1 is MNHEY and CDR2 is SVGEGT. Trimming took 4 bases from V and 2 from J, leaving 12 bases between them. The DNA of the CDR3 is TGTGCCAGCAGTTCCGGGACGGAGGCCTACGAGCAGTACTTC. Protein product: CASSSGTEAYEQYF.

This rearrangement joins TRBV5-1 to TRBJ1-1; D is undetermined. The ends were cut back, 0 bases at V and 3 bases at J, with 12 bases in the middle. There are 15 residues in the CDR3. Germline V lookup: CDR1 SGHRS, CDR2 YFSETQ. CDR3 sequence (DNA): TGCGCCAGCAGCTTGGACACCCCCTCGGACACTGAAGCTTTCTTT. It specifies CASSLDTPSDTEAFF.

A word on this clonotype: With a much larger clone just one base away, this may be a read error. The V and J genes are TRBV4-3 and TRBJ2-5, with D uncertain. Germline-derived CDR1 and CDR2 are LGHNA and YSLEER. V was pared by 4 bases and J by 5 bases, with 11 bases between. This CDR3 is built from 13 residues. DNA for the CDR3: TGCGCCAGCAGCCGAGCGAGCCGCGAGACCCAGTACTTC. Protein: CASSRASRETQYF.

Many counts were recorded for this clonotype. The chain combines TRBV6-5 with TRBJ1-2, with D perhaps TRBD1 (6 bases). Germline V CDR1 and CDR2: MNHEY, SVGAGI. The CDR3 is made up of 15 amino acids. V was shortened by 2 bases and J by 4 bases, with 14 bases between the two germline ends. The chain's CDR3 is CASSYSRGDPYGYTF. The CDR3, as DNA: TGTGCCAGCAGTTACAGTAGGGGGGACCCCTATGGCTACACCTTC.

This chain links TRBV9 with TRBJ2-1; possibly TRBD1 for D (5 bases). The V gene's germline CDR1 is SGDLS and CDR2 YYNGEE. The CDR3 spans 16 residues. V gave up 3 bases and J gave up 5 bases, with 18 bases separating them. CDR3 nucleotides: TGTGCCAGCAGCGGTACAGGTGTAGGGTCCGACAATGAGCAGTTCTTC. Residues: CASSGTGVGSDNEQFF.

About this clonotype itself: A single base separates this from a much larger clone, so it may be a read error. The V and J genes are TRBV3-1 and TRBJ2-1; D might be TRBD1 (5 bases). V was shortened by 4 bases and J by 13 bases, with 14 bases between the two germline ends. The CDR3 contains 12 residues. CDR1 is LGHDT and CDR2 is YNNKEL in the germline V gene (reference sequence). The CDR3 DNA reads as TGTGCCAGCAGCCGGGGCAGAGAGACCCAGTTCTTC. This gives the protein CASSRGRETQFF.